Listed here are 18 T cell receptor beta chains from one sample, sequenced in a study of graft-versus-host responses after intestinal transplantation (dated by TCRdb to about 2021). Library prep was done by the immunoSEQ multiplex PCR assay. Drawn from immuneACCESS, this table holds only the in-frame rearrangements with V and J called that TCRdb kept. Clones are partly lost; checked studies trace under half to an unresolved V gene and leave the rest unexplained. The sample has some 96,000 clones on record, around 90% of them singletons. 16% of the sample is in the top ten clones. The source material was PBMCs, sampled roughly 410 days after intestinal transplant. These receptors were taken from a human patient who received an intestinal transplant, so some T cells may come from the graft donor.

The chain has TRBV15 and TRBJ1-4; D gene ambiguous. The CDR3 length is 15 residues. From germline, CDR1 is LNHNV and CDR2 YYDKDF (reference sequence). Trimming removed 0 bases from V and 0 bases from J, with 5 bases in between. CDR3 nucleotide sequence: TGTGCCACCAGCAGAGATCGGGCAACTAATGAAAAACTGTTTTTT. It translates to CATSRDRATNEKLFF.

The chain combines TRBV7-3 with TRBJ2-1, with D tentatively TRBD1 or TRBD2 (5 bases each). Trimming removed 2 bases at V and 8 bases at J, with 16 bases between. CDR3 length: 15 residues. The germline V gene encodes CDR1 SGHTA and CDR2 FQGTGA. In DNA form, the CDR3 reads TGTGCCAGCAGCTTATGGAACTCTGAGGGGCATGAGCAGTTCTTC. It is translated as CASSLWNSEGHEQFF.

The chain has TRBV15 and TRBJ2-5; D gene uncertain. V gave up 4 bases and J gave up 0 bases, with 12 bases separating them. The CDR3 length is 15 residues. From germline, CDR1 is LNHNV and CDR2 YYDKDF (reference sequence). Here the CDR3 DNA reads TGTGCCACCAGCACCCCTGACACGTACCAAGAGACCCAGTACTTC. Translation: CATSTPDTYQETQYF. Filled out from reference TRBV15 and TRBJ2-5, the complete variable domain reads DAMVIQNPRYQVTQFGKPVTLSCSQTLNHNVMYWYQQKSSQAPKLLFHYYDKDFNNEADTPDNFQSRRPNTSFCFLDIRSPGLGDTAMYLCATSTPDTYQETQYFGPGTRLLVL.

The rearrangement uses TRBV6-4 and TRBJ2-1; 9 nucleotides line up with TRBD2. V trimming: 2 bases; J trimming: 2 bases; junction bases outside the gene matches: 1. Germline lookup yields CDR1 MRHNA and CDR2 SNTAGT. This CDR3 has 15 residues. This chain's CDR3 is CASSDAGGPYNEQFF. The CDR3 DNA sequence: TGTGCCAGCAGTGACGCGGGGGGGCCCTACAATGAGCAGTTCTTC.

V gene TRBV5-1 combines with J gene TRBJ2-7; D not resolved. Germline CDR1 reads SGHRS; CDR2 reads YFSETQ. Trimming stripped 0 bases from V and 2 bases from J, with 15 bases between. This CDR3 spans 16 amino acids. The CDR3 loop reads CASSLVGSYPTYEQYF. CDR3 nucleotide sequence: TGCGCCAGCAGCTTGGTAGGCAGTTACCCTACCTACGAGCAGTACTTC.

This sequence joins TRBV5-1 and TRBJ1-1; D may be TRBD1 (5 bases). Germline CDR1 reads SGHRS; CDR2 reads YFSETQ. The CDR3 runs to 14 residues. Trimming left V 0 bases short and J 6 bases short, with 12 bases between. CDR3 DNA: TGCGCCAGCAGCTTGGACAGGTTTTTTGCTGAAGCTTTCTTT. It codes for CASSLDRFFAEAFF.

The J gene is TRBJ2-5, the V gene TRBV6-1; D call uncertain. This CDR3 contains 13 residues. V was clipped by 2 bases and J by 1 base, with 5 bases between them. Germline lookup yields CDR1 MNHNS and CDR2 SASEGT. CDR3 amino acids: CASSEWFQETQYF. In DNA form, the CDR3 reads TGTGCCAGCAGTGAATGGTTCCAAGAGACCCAGTACTTC.

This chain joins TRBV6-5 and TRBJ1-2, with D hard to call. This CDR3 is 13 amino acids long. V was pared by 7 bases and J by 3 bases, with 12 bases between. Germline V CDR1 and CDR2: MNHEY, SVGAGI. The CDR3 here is CASTFSADYGYTF. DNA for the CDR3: TGTGCCAGCACTTTTTCCGCAGACTATGGCTACACCTTC.

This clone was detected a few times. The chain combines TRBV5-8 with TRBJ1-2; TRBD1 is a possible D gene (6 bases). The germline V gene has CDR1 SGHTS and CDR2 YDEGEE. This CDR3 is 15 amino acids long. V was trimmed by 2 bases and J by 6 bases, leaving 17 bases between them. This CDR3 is CASSLFSGGTNGYTF. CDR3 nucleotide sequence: TGTGCCAGCAGCTTATTCTCGGGGGGCACCAATGGCTACACCTTC.

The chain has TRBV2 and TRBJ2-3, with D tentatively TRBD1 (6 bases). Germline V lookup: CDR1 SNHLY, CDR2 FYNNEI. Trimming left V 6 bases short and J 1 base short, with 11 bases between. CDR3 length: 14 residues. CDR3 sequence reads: CASSPQGGTDTQYF. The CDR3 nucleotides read TGTGCCAGCAGCCCACAGGGAGGCACAGATACGCAGTATTTT.

CDR3 in DNA: TGTGCCAGCCGGGGGACGGTCGGAAACACCATATATTTT. Translated, it gives CASRGTVGNTIYF. This chain links TRBV9 with TRBJ1-3, with a tentative D call TRBD1 (5 bases). This CDR3 contains 13 residues. Trimming removed 7 bases from V and 4 bases from J, with 12 bases in between. In germline, CDR1 is SGDLS, CDR2 YYNGEE.

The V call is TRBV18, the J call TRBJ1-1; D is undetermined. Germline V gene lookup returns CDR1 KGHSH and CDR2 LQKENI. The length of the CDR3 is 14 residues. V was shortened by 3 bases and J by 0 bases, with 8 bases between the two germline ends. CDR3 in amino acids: CASSPTVMNTEAFF. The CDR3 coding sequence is TGTGCCAGCTCACCCACAGTAATGAACACTGAAGCTTTCTTT.

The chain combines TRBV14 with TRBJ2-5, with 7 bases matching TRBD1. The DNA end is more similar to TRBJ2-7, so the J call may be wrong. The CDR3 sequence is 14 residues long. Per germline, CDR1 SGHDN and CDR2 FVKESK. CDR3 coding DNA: TGTGCCAGCAGCCCCGGGCAGGGGGCCTACGAGCAGTACTTC. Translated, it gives CASSPGQGAYEQYF.

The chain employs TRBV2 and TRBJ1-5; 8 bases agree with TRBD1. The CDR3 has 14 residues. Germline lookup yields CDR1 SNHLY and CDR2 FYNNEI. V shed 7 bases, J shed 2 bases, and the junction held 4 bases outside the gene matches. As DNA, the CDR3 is TGTGCCAGCACCCCGACAGGGGGCAATCAGCCCCAGCATTTT. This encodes CASTPTGGNQPQHF. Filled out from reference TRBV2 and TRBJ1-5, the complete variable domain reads EPEVTQTPSHQVTQMGQEVILRCVPISNHLYFYWYRQILGQKVEFLVSFYNNEISEKSEIFDDQFSVERPDGSNFTLKIRSTKLEDSAMYFCASTPTGGNQPQHFGDGTRLSIL.

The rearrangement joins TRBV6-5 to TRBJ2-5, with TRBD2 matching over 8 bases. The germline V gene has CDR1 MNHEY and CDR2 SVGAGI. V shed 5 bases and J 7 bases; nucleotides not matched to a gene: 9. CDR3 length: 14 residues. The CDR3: CASSPSGGNGTQYF. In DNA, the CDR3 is TGTGCCAGCAGTCCCTCGGGGGGGAATGGGACCCAGTACTTC.

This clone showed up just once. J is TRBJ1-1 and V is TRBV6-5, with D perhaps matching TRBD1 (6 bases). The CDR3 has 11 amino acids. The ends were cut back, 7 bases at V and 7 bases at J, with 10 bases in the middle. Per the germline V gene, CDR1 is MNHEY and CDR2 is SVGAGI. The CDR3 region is CASKTGLEAFF. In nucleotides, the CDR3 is TGTGCCAGCAAAACAGGGCTTGAAGCTTTCTTT.

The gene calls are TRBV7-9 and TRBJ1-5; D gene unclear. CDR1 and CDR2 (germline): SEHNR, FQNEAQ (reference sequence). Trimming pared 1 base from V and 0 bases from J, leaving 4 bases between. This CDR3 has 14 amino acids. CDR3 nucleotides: TGTGCCAGCAGCTTAGAAGGTAGCAATCAGCCCCAGCATTTT. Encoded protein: CASSLEGSNQPQHF.

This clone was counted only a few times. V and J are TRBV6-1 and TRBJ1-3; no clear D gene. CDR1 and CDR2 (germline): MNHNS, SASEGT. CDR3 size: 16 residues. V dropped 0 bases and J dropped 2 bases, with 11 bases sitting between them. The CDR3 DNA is TGTGCCAGCAGTGAAGCAGCACAGTTGCCTGGAAACACCATATATTTT. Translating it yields CASSEAAQLPGNTIYF.